The sequence of this TCR beta chain was determined in a study of cytomegalovirus exposure and HLA in healthy donors. Germline V gene lookup returns CDR1 GTSNPN and CDR2 SVGIG (reference sequence). V lost 4 bases and J lost 2, with 6 bases in between. This CDR3 is 12 amino acids long. Donors likely had unrecorded immune exposures despite being nominally healthy when sampled. The primer mix had 60 Vbeta and 13 Jbeta primers. The method was immunoSEQ multiplex PCR; TCRdb's version includes in-frame clones alone and lacks a portion of them. The sample has 140,000 to 150,000 clones, nearly 80% seen once; the top ten hold about 3%. The study, taken as a whole, reports: Several of the most significant clusters appeared, in a later analysis, to be linked to common viral pathogens.

In regard to this clone: Its target is not known.

The sequencing sample was made of PBMCs. The chain recombines TRBV30 with TRBJ1-5; D unresolved. The origin of this receptor is a man aged 40-50 years in good health and CMV-seropositive. In DNA form, the CDR3 reads TGTGCCTGGAAGGAGGGCAATCAGCCCCAGCATTTT. It yields the protein CAWKEGNQPQHF.